The next 17 T cell receptor beta chains were all read from a single sample in a study of CD8 T cells in Susac syndrome. The RNA, 0.5 to 1 ug, was put through reverse transcription using random hexamers. From the immunoSEQ multiplex PCR reads, TCRdb called clonotypes with MiXCR, one entry per CDR3 protein. The top ten clones hold approximately 0.1% of a sample with about 190,000 distinct CDR3 sequences, around 93% of them seen once. The sample consisted of CD4+ T cells from PBMCs. The receptor source for this set is a human donor in good health.

The chain links TRBV12-3 or TRBV12-4 to TRBJ1-3; D gene unclear. The CDR3 spans 14 residues. Trimming pared 6 bases from V and 4 bases from J, leaving 13 bases between. Written as DNA, the CDR3 is TGTGCCAGCAGGCTTAAGGGTCCCGGAAACACCATATATTTT. Residues: CASRLKGPGNTIYF.

Concerning this clonotype: One end of the junction varies from germline; a read error may be responsible. The chain joins TRBV7-7 to TRBJ2-3; the match to TRBD2 covers 11 bases. The CDR3 has 16 amino acids. Germline V gene lookup returns CDR1 SSHAT and CDR2 FNYEAQ (reference sequence). In DNA, the CDR3 is TGTGCTAGCAGCGCCGGGACTAGCGGTAATTCAGATACGCAGTATTTT. It specifies CASSAGTSGNSDTQYF.

The genes are TRBV9 and TRBJ2-5; D may be TRBD2 (5 bases). The CDR3 loop spans 13 amino acids. Trimming stripped 2 bases from V and 3 bases from J, with 8 bases between. Germline CDR1 reads SGDLS; CDR2 reads YYNGEE. The CDR3 DNA reads TGTGCCAGCAGCGTGAGGCGGGAAGAGACCCAGTACTTC. Its translation: CASSVRREETQYF.

The chain recombines TRBV18 with TRBJ2-3; tentatively, D is TRBD2 (6 bases). The CDR3 runs 15 residues. Germline V CDR1 and CDR2: KGHSH, LQKENI. Trimming took off 3 bases at V and 2 bases at J, with 12 bases between the two ends. CDR3 amino acids: CASSPPRGYTDTQYF. As DNA, the CDR3 is TGTGCCAGCTCACCCCCACGGGGGTACACAGATACGCAGTATTTT.

The chain links TRBV2 to TRBJ2-2; possibly TRBD1 for D (6 bases). The CDR3 is 14 residues long. Germline V lookup: CDR1 SNHLY, CDR2 FYNNEI. Trimming removed 6 bases at V and 1 base at J, with 9 bases between. CDR3 region: CASSKTGNTGELFF. The CDR3 DNA reads TGTGCCAGCAGCAAGACAGGGAACACCGGGGAGCTGTTTTTT. Full variable domain (rest looked up from reference TRBV2 and TRBJ2-2): EPEVTQTPSHQVTQMGQEVILRCVPISNHLYFYWYRQILGQKVEFLVSFYNNEISEKSEIFDDQFSVERPDGSNFTLKIRSTKLEDSAMYFCASSKTGNTGELFFGEGSRLTVL.

The genes are TRBV7-8 and TRBJ1-5; a possible D gene is TRBD1 (6 bases). V shed 6 bases and J shed 4 bases, with 19 bases lying between them. The CDR3 extends over 16 amino acids. The germline CDR1 and CDR2 sequences are SGHVS and FQNEAQ. CDR3 in amino acids: CASSAGQSGGNQPQHF. The CDR3 DNA reads as TGTGCCAGCAGTGCGGGACAATCTGGCGGAAATCAGCCCCAGCATTTT.

The genes are TRBV4-3 and TRBJ1-2, with 7 bases identical to TRBD1. The V gene's germline CDR1 is LGHNA and CDR2 YSLEER. Losses at the gene ends were 4 bases for V and 6 bases for J; bases not matched to a gene: 8. CDR3 length equals 14 residues. CDR3 DNA sequence: TGCGCCAGCAGCCGTACTACAGGGGCGGATGGCTACACCTTC. It specifies CASSRTTGADGYTF.

The CDR3 loop reads CASYRDRVNTGELFF. CDR3 bases: TGTGCCAGCTACCGGGACAGGGTGAACACCGGGGAGCTGTTTTTT. The V call is TRBV6-2 or TRBV6-3, the J call TRBJ2-2, with 9 bases aligning to TRBD1. The germline V gene encodes CDR1 MNHEY and CDR2 SVGEGT. The CDR3 is 15 residues long. The ends lost 8 bases at V and 1 base at J; junction bases unmatched: 5.

A single count supports this clonotype. V and J are TRBV29-1 and TRBJ2-3, with TRBD2 as a possible D gene (6 bases). Per the germline V gene, CDR1 is SQVTM and CDR2 is ANQGSEA. Trimming pared 8 bases from V and 3 bases from J, leaving 15 bases between. The CDR3 sequence is 13 residues long. The CDR3 DNA is TGCAGCCTCCATGGACGGGGGACAGATACGCAGTATTTT. This encodes CSLHGRGTDTQYF.

This rearrangement joins TRBV9 to TRBJ2-5, with D possibly being TRBD2 (6 bases). Germline V gene sequence: CDR1 SGDLS, CDR2 YYNGEE. CDR3 size: 14 residues. V was clipped by 0 bases and J by 6 bases, with 12 bases between them. The CDR3 DNA reads as TGTGCCAGCAGCGTAGGAGGCGGGGAGAAGACCCAGTACTTC. This gives the protein CASSVGGGEKTQYF. The full variable domain, its missing parts supplied by reference TRBV9 and TRBJ2-5, is DSGVTQTPKHLITATGQRVTLRCSPRSGDLSVYWYQQSLDQGLQFLIQYYNGEERAKGNILERFSAQQFPDLHSELNLSSLELGDSALYFCASSVGGGEKTQYFGPGTRLLVL.

The chain joins TRBV15 to TRBJ2-5; a possible D gene is TRBD2 (5 bases). Trimming removed 1 base from V and 1 base from J, with 10 bases in between. Per germline, CDR1 LNHNV and CDR2 YYDKDF (reference sequence). This CDR3 is built from 15 residues. The CDR3 DNA reads TGTGCCACCAGCAGAGGAAGGCGGGTCCAAGAGACCCAGTACTTC. It encodes CATSRGRRVQETQYF. Supplemented by reference TRBV15 and TRBJ2-5, the full variable domain reads DAMVIQNPRYQVTQFGKPVTLSCSQTLNHNVMYWYQQKSSQAPKLLFHYYDKDFNNEADTPDNFQSRRPNTSFCFLDIRSPGLGDTAMYLCATSRGRRVQETQYFGPGTRLLVL.

The chain is built from TRBV18 and TRBJ1-4; no definite D call. The CDR3 is 15 amino acids. V was pared by 0 bases and J by 12 bases, with 17 bases between. Germline CDR1 KGHSH, CDR2 LQKENI. The CDR3 spells CASSPPGIRRAELFF. The CDR3, as DNA: TGTGCCAGCTCACCACCGGGTATTAGAAGGGCTGAACTGTTTTTT.

The rearrangement uses TRBV4-2 and TRBJ2-2, with D hard to call. Germline loops: CDR1 LGHNA, CDR2 YNFKEQ. This CDR3 comprises 12 residues. V was shortened by 4 bases and J by 5 bases, with 5 bases between the two germline ends. The CDR3, as DNA: TGTGCCAGCAGCCCAGAAACCGGGGAGCTGTTTTTT. Translation: CASSPETGELFF.

This chain links TRBV7-6 with TRBJ1-5; 7 bases fit TRBD1. Germline CDR1 reads SGHVS; CDR2 reads FNYEAQ. The CDR3 spans 15 residues. V lost 5 bases, J lost 7 bases, and 11 bases stayed unmatched. CDR3 sequence (DNA): TGTGCCAGCAGCGCGACTACAGGGGAGGGGCAGCCCCAGCATTTT. Amino acids: CASSATTGEGQPQHF.

The rearrangement links TRBV7-2 to TRBJ1-1, with D tentatively TRBD1 (5 bases). From germline, CDR1 is SGHTA and CDR2 FQGNSA. Trimming took 7 bases from V and 1 from J, leaving 10 bases between them. The CDR3 has 13 residues. The CDR3 loop is CASNTGGNTEAFF. The CDR3 DNA reads TGTGCCAGCAACACTGGGGGGAACACTGAAGCTTTCTTT.

V gene TRBV20-1 combines with J gene TRBJ1-2, with TRBD1 matching over 7 bases. The CDR3 runs to 12 residues. V lost 0 bases to trimming and J lost 9 bases; unmatched junction nucleotides: 4. The germline V gene encodes CDR1 DFQATT and CDR2 SNEGSKA (reference sequence). Written as DNA, the CDR3 is TGCAGTGCTAGAGAACAGGGGCCCCGCTACACCTTC. It translates to CSAREQGPRYTF.

The rearrangement uses TRBV29-1 and TRBJ2-7, with D possibly TRBD2 on 5 matching bases. Trimming removed 6 bases at V and 7 bases at J, with 19 bases between. This CDR3 comprises 13 residues. The V gene's germline CDR1 is SQVTM and CDR2 ANQGSEA. The CDR3 protein is CSVGVRTAQEQYF. DNA for the CDR3: TGCAGCGTCGGGGTGCGGACGGCGCAAGAGCAGTACTTC.